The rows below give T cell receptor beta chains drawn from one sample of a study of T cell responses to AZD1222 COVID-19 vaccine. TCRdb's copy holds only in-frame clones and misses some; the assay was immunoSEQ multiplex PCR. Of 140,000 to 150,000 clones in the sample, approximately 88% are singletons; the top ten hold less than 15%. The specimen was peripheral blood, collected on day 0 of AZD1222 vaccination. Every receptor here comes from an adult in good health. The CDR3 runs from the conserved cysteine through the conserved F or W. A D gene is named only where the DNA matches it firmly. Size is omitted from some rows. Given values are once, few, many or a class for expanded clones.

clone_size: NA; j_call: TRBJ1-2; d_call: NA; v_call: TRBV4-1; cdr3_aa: CASSQDYRVDYGYTF; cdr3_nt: TGCGCCAGCAGCCAAGATTACCGGGTTGACTATGGCTACACCTTC
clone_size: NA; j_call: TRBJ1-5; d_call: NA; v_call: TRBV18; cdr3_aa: CASSPPGGNQPQHF; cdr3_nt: TGTGCCAGCTCACCTCCAGGGGGCAATCAGCCCCAGCATTTT
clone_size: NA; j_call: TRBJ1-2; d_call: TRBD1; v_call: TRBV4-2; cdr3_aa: CASSQEISGTGLVYGYTF; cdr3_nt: TGTGCCAGCAGCCAAGAAATCTCCGGGACAGGGCTGGTCTATGGCTACACCTTC
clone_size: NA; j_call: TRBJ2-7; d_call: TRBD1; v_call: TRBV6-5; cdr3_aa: CASQPGQGLPYEQYF; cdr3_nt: TGTGCCAGCCAACCGGGACAGGGCCTCCCCTACGAGCAGTACTTC
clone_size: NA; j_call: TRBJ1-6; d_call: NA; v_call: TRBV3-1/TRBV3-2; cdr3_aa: CASSQDTRFRDNSPLHF; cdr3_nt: TGTGCCAGCAGCCAAGATACGAGGTTTCGGGATAATTCACCCCTCCACTTT
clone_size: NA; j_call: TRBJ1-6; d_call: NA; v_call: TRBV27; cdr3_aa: CASRRGAGEVNSPLHF; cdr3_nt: TGTGCCAGCAGGAGGGGGGCAGGAGAAGTTAATTCACCCCTCCACTTT
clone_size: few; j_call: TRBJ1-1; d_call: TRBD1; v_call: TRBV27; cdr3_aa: CASVPGQGTTMNTEAFF; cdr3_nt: TGTGCCAGCGTCCCGGGACAGGGAACCACGATGAACACTGAAGCTTTCTTT
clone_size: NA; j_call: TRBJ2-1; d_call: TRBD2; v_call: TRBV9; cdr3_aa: CASSPRLAGFPNWIYEQFF; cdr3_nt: TGTGCCAGCAGCCCCCGACTAGCGGGGTTCCCTAATTGGATCTATGAGCAGTTCTTC
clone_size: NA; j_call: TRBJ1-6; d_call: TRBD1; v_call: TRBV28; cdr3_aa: CASSWFSQGSWNSPLHF; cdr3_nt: TGTGCCAGCAGTTGGTTCTCACAGGGGTCATGGAATTCACCCCTCCACTTT
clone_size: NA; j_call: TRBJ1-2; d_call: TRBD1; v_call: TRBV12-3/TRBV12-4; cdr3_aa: CASSSTGARGYTF; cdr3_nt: TGTGCCAGCAGTTCGACAGGGGCTAGGGGCTACACCTTC
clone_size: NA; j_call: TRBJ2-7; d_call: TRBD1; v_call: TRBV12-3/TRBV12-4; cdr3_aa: CASRVTGDYEQYF; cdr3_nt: TGTGCCAGCAGAGTGACAGGGGACTACGAGCAGTACTTC
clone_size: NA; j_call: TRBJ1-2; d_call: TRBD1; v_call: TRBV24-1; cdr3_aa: CATSTTGGKSYGYTF; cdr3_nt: TGTGCCACCAGTACAACAGGGGGGAAGAGCTATGGCTACACCTTC
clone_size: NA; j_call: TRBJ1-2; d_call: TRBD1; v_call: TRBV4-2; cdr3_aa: CASSPGTEYGYTF; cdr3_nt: TGTGCCAGCAGCCCCGGGACAGAGTATGGCTACACCTTC
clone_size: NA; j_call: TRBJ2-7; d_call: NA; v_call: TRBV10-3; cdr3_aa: CAISEGGGGPTSYEQYF; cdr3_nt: TGTGCCATCTCGGAAGGGGGCGGGGGGCCTACCTCCTACGAGCAGTACTTC
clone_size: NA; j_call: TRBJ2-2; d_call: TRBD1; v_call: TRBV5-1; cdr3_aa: CASSFGTGSMSGELFF; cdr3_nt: TGCGCCAGCAGCTTCGGGACAGGGTCAATGTCCGGGGAGCTGTTTTTT
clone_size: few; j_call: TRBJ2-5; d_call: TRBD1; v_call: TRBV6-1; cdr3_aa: CASSESDRGQTQYF; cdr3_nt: TGTGCCAGCAGTGAATCTGACAGGGGACAGACCCAGTACTTC
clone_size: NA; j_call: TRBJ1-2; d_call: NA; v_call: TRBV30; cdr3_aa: CAWIRTLTNYGYTF; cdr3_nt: TGTGCCTGGATCAGGACCCTTACTAACTATGGCTACACCTTC
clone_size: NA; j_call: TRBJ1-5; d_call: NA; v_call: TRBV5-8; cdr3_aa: CASSLVPYQPQHF; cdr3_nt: TGTGCCAGCAGCTTAGTGCCGTACCAGCCCCAGCATTTT
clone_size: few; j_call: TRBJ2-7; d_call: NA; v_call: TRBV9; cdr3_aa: CASSAHLAGEQYF; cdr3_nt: TGTGCCAGCAGCGCCCACCTAGCAGGCGAGCAGTACTTC
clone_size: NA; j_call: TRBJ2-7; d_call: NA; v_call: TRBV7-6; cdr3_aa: CASSLFDNYEQYF; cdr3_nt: TGTGCCAGCAGCCTATTTGATAACTACGAGCAGTACTTC
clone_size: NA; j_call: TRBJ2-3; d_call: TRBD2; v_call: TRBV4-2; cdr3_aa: CASSVTSGGMDTQYF; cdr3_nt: TGTGCCAGCAGCGTCACTAGCGGGGGAATGGATACGCAGTATTTT
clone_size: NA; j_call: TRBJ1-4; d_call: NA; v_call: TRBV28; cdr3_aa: CASRSFEEKLFF; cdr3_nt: TGTGCCAGTAGAAGTTTCGAGGAAAAACTGTTTTTT
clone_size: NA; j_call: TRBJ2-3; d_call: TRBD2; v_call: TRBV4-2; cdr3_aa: CASSSTLAGEGPDTQYF; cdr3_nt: TGTGCCAGCAGCTCGACCCTAGCGGGGGAGGGCCCAGATACGCAGTATTTT